Detailed here is one T cell receptor (beta chain). This CDR3 has 17 residues. Trimming at V came to 3 bases and at J to 5 bases, leaving 10 bases not matched to a gene. Germline CDR1 is LGHDT and CDR2 is YNNKEL (reference sequence). Methods used by the authors: Amplification of reference gene primers provided the estimated nucleated cell counts. Clones were read by immunoSEQ multiplex PCR, and TCRdb kept only the in-frame ones, dropping some. V, J and clone size were drawn from that table, and D and trimming were deduced from the DNA. The sample gives 150,000 to 200,000 clones, roughly 90% of which show up once; approximately 0.75% is in the top ten. This sample stems from a study of blood T cell repertoires in COVID-19. Overall study: COVID-19 samples from acute and convalescent phases originated in the United States, Italy and Spain. Sample material is recorded as cDNA or gDNA derived from T cells, B-cell-depleted T cells, or PBMCs.

The sequence came from a woman aged 65 to 85 with acute or convalescent COVID-19. The V gene is TRBV3-1 (or the pseudogene TRBV3-2), the J gene TRBJ2-2; 9 bases are shared with TRBD2. Material: peripheral blood. The CDR3: CASSQSAGGPGTGELFF. DNA for the CDR3: TGTGCCAGCAGCCAGTCGGCGGGGGGGCCTGGAACCGGGGAGCTGTTTTTT.